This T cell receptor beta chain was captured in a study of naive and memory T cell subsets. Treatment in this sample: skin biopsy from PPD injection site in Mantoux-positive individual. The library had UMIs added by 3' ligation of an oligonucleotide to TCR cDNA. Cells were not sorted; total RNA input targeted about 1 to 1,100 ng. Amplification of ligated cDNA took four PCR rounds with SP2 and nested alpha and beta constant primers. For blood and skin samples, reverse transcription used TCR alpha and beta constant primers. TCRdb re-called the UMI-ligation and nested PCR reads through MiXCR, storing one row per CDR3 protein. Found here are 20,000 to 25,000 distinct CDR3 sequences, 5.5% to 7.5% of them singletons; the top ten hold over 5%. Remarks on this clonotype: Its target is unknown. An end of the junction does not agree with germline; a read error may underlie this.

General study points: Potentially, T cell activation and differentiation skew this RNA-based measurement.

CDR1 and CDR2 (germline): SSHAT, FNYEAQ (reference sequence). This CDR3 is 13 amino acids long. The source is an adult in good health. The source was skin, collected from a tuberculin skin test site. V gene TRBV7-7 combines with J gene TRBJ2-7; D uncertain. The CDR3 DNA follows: TGTGCTAGCAGCTTGGCCCCCAGCTCCGAGCAGTACTTC. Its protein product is CASSLAPSSEQYF.